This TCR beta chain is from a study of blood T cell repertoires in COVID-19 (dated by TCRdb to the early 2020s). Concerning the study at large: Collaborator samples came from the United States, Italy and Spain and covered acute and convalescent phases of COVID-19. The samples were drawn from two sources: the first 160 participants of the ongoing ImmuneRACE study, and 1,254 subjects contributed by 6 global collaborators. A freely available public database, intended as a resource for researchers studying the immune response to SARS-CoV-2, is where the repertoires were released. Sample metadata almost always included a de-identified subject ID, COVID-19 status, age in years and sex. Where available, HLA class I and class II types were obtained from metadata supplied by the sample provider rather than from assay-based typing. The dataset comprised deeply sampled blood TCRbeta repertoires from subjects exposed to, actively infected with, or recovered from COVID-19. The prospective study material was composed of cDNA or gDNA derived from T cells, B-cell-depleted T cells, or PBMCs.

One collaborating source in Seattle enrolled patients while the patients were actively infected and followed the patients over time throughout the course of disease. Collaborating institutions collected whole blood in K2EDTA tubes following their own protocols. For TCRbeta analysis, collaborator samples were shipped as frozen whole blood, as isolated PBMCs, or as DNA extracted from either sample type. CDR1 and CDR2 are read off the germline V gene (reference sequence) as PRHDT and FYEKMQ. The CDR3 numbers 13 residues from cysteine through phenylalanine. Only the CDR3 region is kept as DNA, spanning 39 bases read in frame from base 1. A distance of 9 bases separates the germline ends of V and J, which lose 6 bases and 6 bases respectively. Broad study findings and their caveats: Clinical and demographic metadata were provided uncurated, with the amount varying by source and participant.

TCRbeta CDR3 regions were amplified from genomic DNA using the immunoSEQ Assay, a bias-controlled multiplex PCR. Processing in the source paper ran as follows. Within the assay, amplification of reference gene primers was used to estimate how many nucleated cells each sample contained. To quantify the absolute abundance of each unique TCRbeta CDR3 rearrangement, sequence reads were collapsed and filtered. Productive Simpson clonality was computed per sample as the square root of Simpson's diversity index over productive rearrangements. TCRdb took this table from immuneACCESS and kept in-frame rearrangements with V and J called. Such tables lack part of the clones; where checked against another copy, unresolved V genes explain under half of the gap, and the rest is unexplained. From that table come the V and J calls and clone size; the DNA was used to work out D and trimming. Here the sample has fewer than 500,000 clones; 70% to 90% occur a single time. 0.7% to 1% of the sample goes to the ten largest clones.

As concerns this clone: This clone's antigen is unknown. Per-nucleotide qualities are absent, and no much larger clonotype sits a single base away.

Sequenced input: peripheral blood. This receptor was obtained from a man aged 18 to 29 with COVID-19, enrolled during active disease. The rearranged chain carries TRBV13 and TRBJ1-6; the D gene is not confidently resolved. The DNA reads TGTGCCAGCAGAGAACGCGTTAATTCACCCCTCCACTTT. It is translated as CASRERVNSPLHF.